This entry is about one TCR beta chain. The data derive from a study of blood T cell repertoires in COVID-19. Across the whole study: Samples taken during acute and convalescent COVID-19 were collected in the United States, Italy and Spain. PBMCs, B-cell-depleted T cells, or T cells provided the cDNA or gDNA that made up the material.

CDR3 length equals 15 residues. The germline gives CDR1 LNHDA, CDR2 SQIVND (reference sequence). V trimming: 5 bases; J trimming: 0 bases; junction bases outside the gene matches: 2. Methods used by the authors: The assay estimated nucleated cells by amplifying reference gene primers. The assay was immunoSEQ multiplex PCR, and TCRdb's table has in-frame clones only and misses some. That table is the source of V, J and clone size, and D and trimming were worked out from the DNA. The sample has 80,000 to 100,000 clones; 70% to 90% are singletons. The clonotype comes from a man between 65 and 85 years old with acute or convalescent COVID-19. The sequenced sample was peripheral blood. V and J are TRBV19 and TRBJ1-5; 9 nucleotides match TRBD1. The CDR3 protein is CASSGQGLSNQPQHF. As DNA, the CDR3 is TGTGCCAGTAGTGGACAGGGGCTTAGCAATCAGCCCCAGCATTTT.